This T cell receptor beta chain was sequenced in a study of blood T cell repertoires in COVID-19. The wider study: From T cells, B-cell-depleted T cells, or PBMCs came the material, which was cDNA or gDNA.

CDR3 length equals 14 residues. Germline CDR1 and CDR2: MDHEN and SYDVKM. Trimming at V came to 7 bases and at J to 2 bases, leaving 6 bases not matched to a gene. Clones were read by immunoSEQ multiplex PCR, and TCRdb kept only the in-frame ones, dropping some. The sample holds about 95,000 clones; more than 65% are singletons and the top ten take about 23%. Sequencing input: peripheral blood. The gene calls are TRBV28 and TRBJ2-3; 7 bases are shared with TRBD1. The sequence derives from a man older than 75 with active or convalescent COVID-19. CDR3 in amino acids: CASTVTGSTDTQYF. CDR3 nucleotide sequence: TGTGCCAGCACCGTGACAGGGTCCACAGATACGCAGTATTTT.